These 9 T cell receptor beta chains came from one sample sequenced in a study of shared clonotypes between healthy human individuals. Here immunoSEQ multiplex PCR was the method, and the copy in TCRdb shows in-frame clones only, minus some. The sample lists about 180,000 clones, approximately 92% seen once, with 0.067% in the top ten. Input material: naive CD4+ T cells sorted from blood. The subset is: CD45RA+ positively selected. Receptor source: a woman aged 25 to 39 in good health.

The V and J genes are TRBV7-1 and TRBJ2-7, with 10 bases fitting TRBD2. TRBV7-1 is given ORF status, its function remaining uncertain. The length of the CDR3 is 14 residues. The junction had 7 bases not matched to a gene; V was cut back by 4 bases and J by 7 bases. CDR3 nucleotide sequence: TGTGCCAGCAGCTTAGAGGCTAGCGGGAGAGAGCAGTACTTC. Its translation: CASSLEASGREQYF.

The V and J genes are TRBV5-1 and TRBJ2-7; 7 nucleotides line up with TRBD1. The germline gives CDR1 SGHRS, CDR2 YFSETQ. The V gene end was trimmed by 0 bases and the J gene end by 2 bases; junction bases not matched to a gene: 5. The CDR3 length is 15 residues. In nucleotides, the CDR3 is TGCGCCAGCAGCTTGGGGGCGACAGGGACCTACGAGCAGTACTTC. Translated, it gives CASSLGATGTYEQYF.

The J gene is TRBJ1-2, the V gene TRBV19; 9 bases fit TRBD1. V lost 6 bases and J lost 3; bases outside the gene matches: 8. The CDR3 has 15 amino acids. Germline CDR1 and CDR2: LNHDA and SQIVND (reference sequence). CDR3 residues: CASSRAGQGYYGYTF. Here the CDR3 DNA reads TGTGCCAGTAGCCGCGCAGGACAGGGGTACTATGGCTACACCTTC.

The rearrangement joins TRBV4-2 to TRBJ2-1; D is possibly TRBD2 (5 bases). The CDR3 sequence is 16 residues long. Germline values: CDR1 LGHNA, CDR2 YNFKEQ. The V end was cut by 3 bases, the J end by 2 bases, with 14 bases between. CDR3 nucleotide sequence: TGTGCCAGCAGCCAGGCCACTAGTGAACCCTACAATGAGCAGTTCTTC. Its protein product is CASSQATSEPYNEQFF.

This clone has only a few counts. V usage is TRBV7-6 and J usage is TRBJ2-7; 12 nucleotides agree with TRBD2. Germline V CDR1 and CDR2: SGHVS, FNYEAQ. V gave up 8 bases and J gave up 4 bases; unmatched junction bases: 3. This CDR3 is built from 13 residues. CDR3 sequence (DNA): TGTGCCAGCCGGACTAGCGGGACTTACGAGCAGTACTTC. This sequence encodes CASRTSGTYEQYF.

The CDR3 protein is CASSRTSGYYEQYF. In DNA form, the CDR3 reads TGTGCCAGTAGTAGGACTAGCGGGTACTACGAGCAGTACTTC. The rearrangement links TRBV19 to TRBJ2-5; 11 bases map to TRBD2. The J call may be incorrect, as the DNA end agrees better with TRBJ2-7. CDR1 is LNHDA, CDR2 SQIVND, per germline (reference sequence). The CDR3 has 14 amino acids.

The chain uses TRBV6-1 and TRBJ2-7, with 9 nucleotides matching TRBD1. Looked up from germline, CDR1 is MNHNS and CDR2 is SASEGT. The CDR3 length is 14 residues. V lost 6 bases, J lost 4 bases, and 7 bases stayed unmatched. The CDR3 region is CASRAPGQGYEQYF. CDR3 DNA: TGTGCCAGCAGAGCTCCGGGACAGGGATACGAGCAGTACTTC.

This chain joins TRBV30 and TRBJ2-3; 9 positions agree with TRBD2. Germline V gene data show CDR1 as GTSNPN and CDR2 as SVGIG (reference sequence). The CDR3 is made up of 15 amino acids. The trim removed 1 base at V and 5 bases at J, leaving 7 bases unmatched. CDR3 nucleotide sequence: TGTGCCTGGAGTGGGGTAGTAGCGGGAGTAGATACGCAGTATTTT. This sequence encodes CAWSGVVAGVDTQYF.

The chain links TRBV4-1 to TRBJ2-5; 9 bases match TRBD2. The closer fit of TRBJ2-7 to the DNA end suggests the J call may be wrong. This CDR3 has 15 residues. Germline V lookup: CDR1 MGHRA, CDR2 YSYEKL. CDR3 amino acids: CASSPRLAEAYEQYF. The CDR3 coding sequence is TGCGCCAGCAGCCCCAGACTAGCGGAAGCCTACGAGCAGTACTTC.